This T cell receptor (beta chain) was recorded in a study of cytomegalovirus exposure and HLA in healthy donors. Background on the study: The use of the same platform for the 90 to 150 validation repertoires and the roughly 730 first-cohort repertoires was reported by a later analysis.

Points from the study as a whole: The study found most TCR sequences rare, yet found some public TCRs in many donors. The tendency of first-cohort TCR clusters to co-occur in the 120 or so validation repertoires was the finding of a later analysis.

Note on this clone: The antigen is not known.

Libraries were prepared by immunoSEQ multiplex PCR; TCRdb keeps only in-frame clonotypes and omits some of them. Here the sample spans about 130,000 clones, over 85% being singletons. CDR3 length: 14 amino acids. V shed 4 bases and J shed 1 base, with 10 bases lying between them. Germline-derived CDR1 and CDR2 are SGHTA and FQGTGA. This chain connects TRBV7-3 to TRBJ2-5; D possibly corresponds to TRBD1 (6 bases). The receptor was derived from a man aged 25 to 40 in good health and CMV-seronegative. Sequenced material: PBMCs. The CDR3 here is CASSSSGAQETQYF. The CDR3 nucleotides read TGTGCCAGCAGCTCATCAGGGGCCCAAGAGACCCAGTACTTC.